One and the same sample provided the 28 T cell receptor beta chains below, sequenced in a study of T-cell memory formation after mild COVID-19. Via MiXCR, TCRdb re-called the 5' RACE reads, giving one row per CDR3 protein. Here the sample spans about 560,000 distinct CDR3 sequences, roughly 17% being singletons. The sample comprised PBMCs or a T cell subset sorted from them (not recorded which). The receptors shown here come from an adult woman who had mild COVID-19 (a few samples of this study predate the infection). Cell type and time point are not known.

J is TRBJ1-6 and V is TRBV27; 11 nucleotides match TRBD1. Unmatched junction bases numbered 8, after V lost 6 bases and J lost 7 bases. From germline, CDR1 is MNHEY and CDR2 SMNVEV (reference sequence). The CDR3 has 16 residues. The CDR3 DNA is TGTGCCAGCAGATCAACCGGGACAGGGGGGAATTCACCCCTCCACTTT. Translated: CASRSTGTGGNSPLHF.

This clonotype was seen more than once but under ten times. This sequence joins TRBV5-5 and TRBJ2-3, with D perhaps TRBD1 (6 bases). The CDR3 spans 16 residues. V lost 6 bases and J lost 3, with 20 bases in between. Germline CDR1 SGHKS, CDR2 YYEKEE (reference sequence). The CDR3 nucleotides read TGTGCCAGCATCATGGGGGCCCAGGGGATAACAGATACGCAGTATTTT. Its translation: CASIMGAQGITDTQYF.

This clonotype was detected only a few times. This rearrangement joins TRBV7-6 to TRBJ2-2; 7 bases fit TRBD1. The CDR3 totals 17 residues. V lost 2 bases to trimming and J lost 4 bases; unmatched junction nucleotides: 10. Germline V gene sequence: CDR1 SGHVS, CDR2 FNYEAQ. CDR3: CASSLKEETGITGELFF. CDR3 bases: TGTGCCAGCAGCTTAAAGGAAGAGACAGGGATCACCGGGGAGCTGTTTTTT. Full variable domain (rest looked up from reference TRBV7-6 and TRBJ2-2): GAGVSQSPRYKVTKRGQDVALRCDPISGHVSLYWYRQALGQGPEFLTYFNYEAQQDKSGLPNDRFSAERPEGSISTLTIQRTEQRDSAMYRCASSLKEETGITGELFFGEGSRLTVL.

The rearrangement links TRBV5-1 to TRBJ2-7; 9 bases align to TRBD2. The CDR3 extends over 15 amino acids. The V and J ends lost 5 bases and 2 bases, in that order; junction bases with no gene match: 8. Germline CDR1 SGHRS, CDR2 YFSETQ. CDR3 nucleotide sequence: TGCGCCAGCAGGACCCTAGCGGGGAGTGCCTACGAGCAGTACTTC. This gives the protein CASRTLAGSAYEQYF.

Note on this clonotype: The junction shows a germline mismatch at one end, possibly a read error. Here the CDR3 reads CASSSRSGTGELFF. DNA of the CDR3: TGTGCTAGCAGCTCCCGTTCAGGGACCGGGGAGCTGTTTTTT. This chain uses TRBV7-7 with TRBJ2-2; weak D call: TRBD1 (5 bases). This CDR3 spans 14 amino acids. CDR1 and CDR2 from the germline V gene are SSHAT and FNYEAQ (reference sequence).

This clonotype appeared many times. CDR3 DNA sequence: TGTGCCAGCAACTTGTACGGGTCGAACACTGAAGCTTTCTTT. Translating gives CASNLYGSNTEAFF. The chain combines TRBV6-5 with TRBJ1-1; D is unclear. The CDR3 contains 14 residues. CDR1 is MNHEY and CDR2 is SVGAGI in the germline V gene. Trimming took off 7 bases at V and 1 base at J, with 13 bases between the two ends.

This chain links TRBV10-3 with TRBJ2-7; D gene ambiguous. The V and J ends lost 3 bases and 2 bases respectively, with 11 bases between them. Germline-derived CDR1 and CDR2 are ENHRY and SYGVKD. The CDR3 runs to 14 residues. The CDR3 DNA reads TGTGCCATCAGTGACGTCGAGACCGCCTACGAGCAGTACTTC. Amino acid sequence: CAISDVETAYEQYF.

This rearrangement joins TRBV30 to TRBJ2-1, with D maybe TRBD1 (6 bases). Germline values: CDR1 GTSNPN, CDR2 SVGIG (reference sequence). Trimming removed 2 bases from V and 6 bases from J, with 11 bases in between. The CDR3 loop spans 13 amino acids. CDR3 loop: CAWSFLGGNEQFF. CDR3 DNA: TGTGCCTGGAGTTTCCTAGGGGGCAATGAGCAGTTCTTC.

The V and J genes are TRBV3-1 and TRBJ2-5; 9 bases align to TRBD2. Germline loops: CDR1 LGHDT, CDR2 YNNKEL (reference sequence). The V gene end was trimmed by 2 bases and the J gene end by 4 bases; junction bases not matched to a gene: 8. The CDR3 spans 16 residues. The CDR3 DNA follows: TGTGCCAGCAGCCAATATTGGCGGGGGGGCGGAGAGACCCAGTACTTC. Its protein product is CASSQYWRGGGETQYF.

At least ten counts were recorded for this clonotype. The chain has TRBV27 and TRBJ1-5; maybe TRBD1 (6 bases). V lost 2 bases and J 3 bases, leaving 20 bases between the germline ends. This CDR3 region has 18 residues. Germline CDR1 is MNHEY and CDR2 is SMNVEV (reference sequence). In DNA, the CDR3 is TGTGCCAGCAGTTTAAGGGGGGCAGGTCTTCCCCCCAATCAGCCCCAGCATTTT. It specifies CASSLRGAGLPPNQPQHF.

This clonotype has a count of ten or more. CDR3 region: CASSLAISADTQYF. The DNA of the CDR3 is TGCGCCAGCAGCTTGGCCATCTCCGCAGATACGCAGTATTTT. The chain is built from TRBV5-1 and TRBJ2-3; no firm D call. This CDR3 is built from 14 residues. V lost 0 bases to trimming and J lost 4 bases, with 9 bases between them. Germline-derived CDR1 and CDR2 are SGHRS and YFSETQ.

This clonotype came up a few times. The chain carries TRBV24-1 and TRBJ2-3; tentative D call: TRBD1 (5 bases). CDR1 KGHDR and CDR2 SFDVKD come from the germline V gene. Trimming pared 1 base from V and 5 bases from J, leaving 15 bases between. This CDR3 spans 16 amino acids. The CDR3 nucleotides read TGTGCCACCAGTGATTTAAGGCTCGGGCAGGGAGATACGCAGTATTTT. This translates into CATSDLRLGQGDTQYF.

This clonotype was picked up a small number of times. This chain links TRBV5-1 with TRBJ1-6; D is perhaps TRBD1 (5 bases). Germline values: CDR1 SGHRS, CDR2 YFSETQ. V was pared by 4 bases and J by 7 bases, with 12 bases between. This CDR3 region has 14 residues. The CDR3 bases are TGCGCCAGCAGCCATGGGACGGAGAATTCACCCCTCCACTTT. Translating gives CASSHGTENSPLHF.

This clonotype has a single count. V is TRBV20-1 and J is TRBJ1-2; D may be TRBD1 (5 bases). There are 13 residues in the CDR3. The germline CDR1 and CDR2 sequences are DFQATT and SNEGSKA (reference sequence). The V and J ends lost 2 bases and 4 bases respectively, with 11 bases between them. CDR3 in amino acids: CSARHGGGYGYTF. The CDR3 region has the DNA TGCAGTGCTAGACATGGGGGAGGCTATGGCTACACCTTC.

The chain combines TRBV18 with TRBJ1-1, with 7 bases that match TRBD1. The ends lost 2 bases at V and 5 bases at J; junction bases unmatched: 8. Germline CDR1 is KGHSH and CDR2 is LQKENI. The CDR3 loop spans 15 amino acids. The CDR3 spells CASSPDRAILTEAFF. The CDR3 DNA is TGTGCCAGCTCACCAGACAGGGCGATACTTACTGAAGCTTTCTTT.

The chain has TRBV6-5 and TRBJ2-5, with 7 bases fitting TRBD1. Germline V gene data show CDR1 as MNHEY and CDR2 as SVGAGI. V trimming: 8 bases; J trimming: 6 bases; junction bases outside the gene matches: 12. The CDR3 sequence is 14 residues long. This chain's CDR3 is CASAFGDSRKTQYF. The CDR3 region has the DNA TGTGCCAGCGCGTTTGGGGACAGCCGAAAGACCCAGTACTTC.

The sample holds one count of this clonotype. The rearrangement links TRBV12-3 or TRBV12-4 to TRBJ2-4; 13 bases line up with TRBD2. The V and J ends lost 5 bases and 0 bases, in that order; junction bases with no gene match: 13. This CDR3 is 20 amino acids long. CDR3 amino acids: CASSVSGGLAGIEAKNIQYF. DNA for the CDR3: TGTGCCAGCAGTGTTTCTGGGGGACTAGCGGGGATCGAAGCCAAAAACATTCAGTACTTC.

The V gene is TRBV5-1, the J gene TRBJ2-4; no clear D. The CDR3 has 14 amino acids. Germline V gives CDR1 SGHRS, CDR2 YFSETQ. V shed 4 bases and J shed 5 bases, with 13 bases lying between them. The CDR3: CASSPLTPENIQYF. The CDR3 region has the DNA TGCGCCAGCAGCCCTCTAACTCCAGAAAACATTCAGTACTTC.

A few counts support this clonotype. The gene calls are TRBV5-4 and TRBJ2-7; a possible D gene is TRBD2 (6 bases). The germline CDR1 and CDR2 sequences are SGHNT and YYREEE (reference sequence). The V end lost 5 bases, the J end lost 2 bases, and 14 bases lay between the germline ends. This CDR3 has 14 residues. CDR3 region: CASSPNGEAYEQYF. The CDR3 DNA reads TGTGCCAGCAGTCCCAACGGGGAGGCCTACGAGCAGTACTTC.

This clonotype has only a few counts. The CDR3 loop reads CASRLQGSPEQYF. DNA of the CDR3: TGTGCCAGCAGACTACAGGGTTCTCCCGAGCAGTACTTC. This sequence joins TRBV14 and TRBJ2-7, with a tentative D call TRBD1 (6 bases). V was cut by 6 bases and J by 6 bases, with 15 bases left in between. The CDR3 has 13 amino acids. The germline V gene encodes CDR1 SGHDN and CDR2 FVKESK.

This clonotype was seen only a few times. The chain joins TRBV20-1 to TRBJ2-3; TRBD2 aligns across 14 bases. Germline CDR1 and CDR2: DFQATT and SNEGSKA (reference sequence). The junction had 5 bases not matched to a gene; V was cut back by 0 bases and J by 0 bases. The CDR3 is made up of 18 amino acids. The CDR3 sequence is CSARDRLAGGWSTDTQYF. The DNA of the CDR3 is TGCAGTGCTAGAGATCGACTAGCGGGAGGGTGGAGCACAGATACGCAGTATTTT.

The table lists this clonotype with a few counts. The DNA is left out, because the CDR3 cannot be placed on it with certainty; the CDR3 is given as TCRdb lists it. V and J are TRBV29-1 and TRBJ1-5. Termini included, the CDR3 measures 12 amino acids. CDR1 SQVTM and CDR2 ANQGSEA come from the germline V gene. CDR3: CSVEVAVGTRHF.

This clonotype was counted ten times or more. The rearrangement links TRBV12-3 or TRBV12-4 to TRBJ2-7; 10 bases map to TRBD1. This CDR3 has 14 amino acids. Trimming removed 6 bases from V and 2 bases from J; junction bases left unmatched: 4. CDR3 nucleotides: TGTGCCAGCAGATCCGGGACAGGGGCCTACGAGCAGTACTTC. This translates into CASRSGTGAYEQYF.

This clonotype has just a few counts. The CDR3 loop is CASSLLPLLTDTQYF. DNA of the CDR3: TGCGCCAGCAGCTTGTTACCTCTGCTCACAGATACGCAGTATTTT. The chain employs TRBV5-1 and TRBJ2-3; the D is unclear. This CDR3 spans 15 amino acids. CDR1 and CDR2 (germline): SGHRS, YFSETQ. The germline V and J ends were trimmed by 1 base and 2 bases, with 11 bases remaining between them.

Only a few counts were recorded for this clonotype. The chain joins TRBV7-9 to TRBJ1-1, with D tentatively TRBD1 (6 bases). The CDR3 length is 16 residues. In germline, CDR1 is SEHNR, CDR2 FQNEAQ (reference sequence). Trimming shortened V by 5 bases and J by 0 bases, and 16 bases separated the two germline ends. CDR3 DNA: TGTGCCAGCAGCCACCCCCTCACAGGGCTGAACACTGAAGCTTTCTTT. Translation: CASSHPLTGLNTEAFF.

There are a few counts of this clonotype. V and J are TRBV7-2 and TRBJ1-1; D not certain. Trimming removed 5 bases at V and 0 bases at J, with 10 bases between. The germline CDR1 and CDR2 sequences are SGHTA and FQGNSA. CDR3 size: 14 residues. The CDR3 protein is CASSPSALNTEAFF. In DNA form, the CDR3 reads TGTGCCAGCAGCCCTTCCGCCCTGAACACTGAAGCTTTCTTT. Filled out from reference TRBV7-2 and TRBJ1-1, the complete variable domain reads GAGVSQSPSNKVTEKGKDVELRCDPISGHTALYWYRQSLGQGLEFLIYFQGNSAPDKSGLPSDRFSAERTGGSVSTLTIQRTQQEDSAVYLCASSPSALNTEAFFGQGTRLTVV.

This clonotype was detected once. V and J are TRBV1 and TRBJ1-5; the DNA was not used to check the table's D call, TRBD1. TRBV1 is a pseudogene locus. The CDR3 is 13 amino acids. This chain's CDR3 is CTSSQDGGQPQHF. The CDR3 nucleotides are TGCACCAGCAGCCAAGATGGGGGTCAGCCCCAGCATTTT.

The rearrangement uses TRBV20-1 and TRBJ1-1; D remains unclear. Germline V CDR1 and CDR2: DFQATT, SNEGSKA (reference sequence). CDR3 length: 16 residues. Deletions cut 3 bases from V and 8 bases from J, with 25 bases between. The CDR3, as DNA: TGCAGTGCTAGGACCCTTGGGCTGATGTCCGTGCGGGAAGCTTTCTTT. Protein: CSARTLGLMSVREAFF.